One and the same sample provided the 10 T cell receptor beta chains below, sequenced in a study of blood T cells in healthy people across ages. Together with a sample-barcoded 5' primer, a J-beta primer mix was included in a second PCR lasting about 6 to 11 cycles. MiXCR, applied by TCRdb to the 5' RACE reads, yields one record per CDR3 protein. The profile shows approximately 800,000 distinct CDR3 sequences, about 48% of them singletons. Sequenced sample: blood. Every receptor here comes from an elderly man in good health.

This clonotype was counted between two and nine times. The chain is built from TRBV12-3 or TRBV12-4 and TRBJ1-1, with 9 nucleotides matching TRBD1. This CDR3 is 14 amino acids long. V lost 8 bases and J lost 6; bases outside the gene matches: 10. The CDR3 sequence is CASLTGGGFAEAFF. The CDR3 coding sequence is TGTGCCAGCCTGACAGGGGGGGGATTCGCTGAAGCTTTCTTT.

DNA of the CDR3: TGTGCCAGCAGTTTCGCTCGGCAGACGAATGAGCAGTTCTTC. It specifies CASSFARQTNEQFF. The chain has TRBV11-2 and TRBJ2-1, with D hard to call. Germline assignment: CDR1 SGHAT and CDR2 FQNNGV. V dropped 6 bases and J dropped 7 bases, with 16 bases sitting between them. This CDR3 spans 14 amino acids.

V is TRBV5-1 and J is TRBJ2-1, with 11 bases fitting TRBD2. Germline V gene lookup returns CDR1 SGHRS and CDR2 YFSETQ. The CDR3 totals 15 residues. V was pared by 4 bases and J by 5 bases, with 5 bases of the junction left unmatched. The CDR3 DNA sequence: TGCGCCAGCAGCCTACTAGCGGGAGCAAACAATGAGCAGTTCTTC. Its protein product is CASSLLAGANNEQFF.

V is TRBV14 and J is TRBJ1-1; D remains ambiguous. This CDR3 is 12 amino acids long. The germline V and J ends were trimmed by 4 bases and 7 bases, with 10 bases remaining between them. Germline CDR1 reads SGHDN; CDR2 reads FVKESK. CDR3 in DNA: TGTGCCAGCAGCCCGGCGAAGCTTGAAGCTTTCTTT. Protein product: CASSPAKLEAFF.

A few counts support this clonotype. CDR3 nucleotides: TGTGCCAGCAGCTTAGGCTCGAGCGGCACAGATACGCAGTATTTT. It is translated as CASSLGSSGTDTQYF. The V and J genes are TRBV7-6 and TRBJ2-3; D gene uncertain. V shed 1 base and J shed 1 base, with 9 bases lying between them. The CDR3 is made up of 15 amino acids. The germline V gene has CDR1 SGHVS and CDR2 FNYEAQ.

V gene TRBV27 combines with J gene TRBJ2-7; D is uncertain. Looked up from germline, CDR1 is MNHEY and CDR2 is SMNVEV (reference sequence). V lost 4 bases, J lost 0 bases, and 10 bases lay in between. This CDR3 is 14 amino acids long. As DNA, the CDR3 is TGTGCCAGCAGTTACAGCCCGAGCTCCTACGAGCAGTACTTC. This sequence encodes CASSYSPSSYEQYF.

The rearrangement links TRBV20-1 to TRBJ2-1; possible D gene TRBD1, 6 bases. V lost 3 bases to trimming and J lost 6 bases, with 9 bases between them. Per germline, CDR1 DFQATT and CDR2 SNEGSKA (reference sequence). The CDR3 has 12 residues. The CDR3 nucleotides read TGCAGTGCTAGTACAGGGTTCAATGAGCAGTTCTTC. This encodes CSASTGFNEQFF.

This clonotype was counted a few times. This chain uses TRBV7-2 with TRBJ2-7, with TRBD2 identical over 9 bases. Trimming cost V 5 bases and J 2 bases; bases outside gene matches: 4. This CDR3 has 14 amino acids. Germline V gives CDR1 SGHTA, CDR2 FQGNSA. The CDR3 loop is CASSPAGGTYEQYF. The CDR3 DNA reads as TGTGCCAGCAGCCCAGCGGGAGGTACCTACGAGCAGTACTTC.

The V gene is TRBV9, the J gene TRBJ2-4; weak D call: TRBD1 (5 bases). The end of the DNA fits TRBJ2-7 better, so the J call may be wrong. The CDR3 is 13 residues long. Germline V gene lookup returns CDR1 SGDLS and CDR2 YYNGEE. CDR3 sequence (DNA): TGTGCCAGCAGTTCAGGGTTTGGGTACGAGCAGTACTTC. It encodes CASSSGFGYEQYF.

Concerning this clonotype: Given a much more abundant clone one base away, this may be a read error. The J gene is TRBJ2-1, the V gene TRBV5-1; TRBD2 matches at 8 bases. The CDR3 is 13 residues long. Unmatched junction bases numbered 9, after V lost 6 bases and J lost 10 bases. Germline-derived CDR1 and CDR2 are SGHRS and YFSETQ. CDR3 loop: CASNREGGAEQFF. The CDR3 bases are TGCGCCAGCAACCGGGAGGGGGGCGCGGAGCAGTTCTTC.